Below are 23 T cell receptor beta chains sequenced from a single sample in a study of cytomegalovirus exposure and HLA in healthy donors. Use of 60 Vbeta and 13 Jbeta primers characterized the PCR. Sequencing used immunoSEQ multiplex PCR; TCRdb keeps in-frame clones, though not all of them. The data hold roughly 170,000 clones, with 80% observed a single time. Sequencing input: PBMCs. The receptors shown here come from a man aged 25 to 45 in good health and CMV-seropositive.

The rearrangement joins TRBV30 to TRBJ1-1, with D perhaps TRBD1 (6 bases). Germline CDR1 GTSNPN, CDR2 SVGIG (reference sequence). This CDR3 region has 13 residues. CDR3 sequence: CAGDRTGNTEAFF. CDR3 nucleotides: TGTGCGGGAGACAGGACTGGAAACACTGAAGCTTTCTTT.

The chain employs TRBV10-3 and TRBJ1-6; no clear D gene. Deletions cut 4 bases from V and 7 bases from J, with 11 bases between. The CDR3 spans 14 residues. Germline CDR1 and CDR2: ENHRY and SYGVKD. The CDR3 sequence is CAISVGGENSPLHF. The DNA for the CDR3 is TGTGCCATCAGTGTGGGAGGTGAGAATTCACCCCTCCACTTT.

The chain employs TRBV30 and TRBJ2-3; D is ambiguous. V lost 3 bases and J 13 bases, leaving 8 bases between the germline ends. This CDR3 has 9 amino acids. Germline V lookup: CDR1 GTSNPN, CDR2 SVGIG (reference sequence). CDR3 in amino acids: CAWREGEYF. The CDR3 DNA is TGTGCCTGGAGGGAAGGAGAGTATTTT.

The gene calls are TRBV7-9 and TRBJ1-5; D remains unclear. The ends were cut back, 11 bases at V and 3 bases at J, with 8 bases in the middle. In germline, CDR1 is SEHNR, CDR2 FQNEAQ (reference sequence). The CDR3 contains 11 residues. The CDR3 loop reads CASGYNQPQHF. CDR3 coding DNA: TGTGCCTCGGGTTACAATCAGCCCCAGCATTTT.

The rearrangement links TRBV5-1 to TRBJ2-7, with 9 bases matching TRBD1. Germline V lookup: CDR1 SGHRS, CDR2 YFSETQ. V was clipped by 4 bases and J by 2 bases; unmatched bases: 7. The CDR3 contains 15 residues. CDR3 residues: CASSGGTGLTYEQYF. The CDR3 DNA sequence: TGCGCCAGCAGCGGGGGGACAGGGCTAACCTACGAGCAGTACTTC.

The chain combines TRBV12-2 with TRBJ2-5; whether TRBD1, the table's D call, matches the DNA was not checked. The DNA matches TRBJ2-7 better at its end, which makes the J call doubtful. TRBV12-2 is described as a pseudogene. The length of the CDR3 is 15 residues. The CDR3 nucleotides are TGTGCAAGTCGCCCTGGGACAGGACTATGTTACGAGCAGTACTTC. It encodes CASRPGTGLCYEQYF.

This sequence joins TRBV10-3 and TRBJ1-1; maybe TRBD1 (5 bases). Germline assignment: CDR1 ENHRY and CDR2 SYGVKD. Trimming removed 7 bases at V and 0 bases at J, with 12 bases between. This CDR3 is built from 14 residues. As DNA, the CDR3 is TGTGCCATCACCCCCGACAGCATGAACACTGAAGCTTTCTTT. Protein: CAITPDSMNTEAFF.

V gene TRBV18 combines with J gene TRBJ1-5; tentatively, D is TRBD1 (5 bases). V shed 3 bases and J shed 0 bases, with 9 bases lying between them. Germline CDR1 and CDR2: KGHSH and LQKENI. CDR3 length: 15 residues. CDR3 in DNA: TGTGCCAGCTCACCGCAGGGTCATAGCAATCAGCCCCAGCATTTT. Translation: CASSPQGHSNQPQHF. The whole variable domain, remainder taken from reference TRBV18 and TRBJ1-5, is NAGVMQNPRHLVRRRGQEARLRCSPMKGHSHVYWYRQLPEEGLKFMVYLQKENIIDESGMPKERFSAEFPKEGPSILRIQQVVRGDSAAYFCASSPQGHSNQPQHFGDGTRLSIL.

The CDR3 DNA follows: TGTGCCAGCAGCTCTAGCGGGGGGGCGGGGACAGATACGCAGTATTTT. This sequence encodes CASSSSGGAGTDTQYF. This chain connects TRBV7-8 to TRBJ2-3, with 12 bases lining up with TRBD2. V was clipped by 4 bases and J by 3 bases; unmatched bases: 5. The CDR3 sequence is 16 residues long. The V gene's germline CDR1 is SGHVS and CDR2 FQNEAQ.

This clone was counted between two and nine times. This sequence joins TRBV5-8 and TRBJ2-6; weak D call: TRBD2 (5 bases). The CDR3 runs 16 residues. Looked up from germline, CDR1 is SGHTS and CDR2 is YDEGEE. Trimming removed 4 bases at V and 0 bases at J, with 11 bases between. In DNA, the CDR3 is TGTGCCAGCAGCCTGGACTTTTTCTCTGGGGCCAACGTCCTGACTTTC. Amino acids: CASSLDFFSGANVLTF.

The chain carries TRBV27 and TRBJ2-3; 7 bases map to TRBD2. This CDR3 comprises 16 residues. Looked up from germline, CDR1 is MNHEY and CDR2 is SMNVEV (reference sequence). V shed 7 bases, J shed 1 base, and the junction held 11 bases outside the gene matches. The CDR3 nucleotides read TGTGCCAGCATGAGGTCCTATGCGGGGGGCACAGATACGCAGTATTTT. It codes for CASMRSYAGGTDTQYF.

The chain carries TRBV7-8 and TRBJ2-1; D remains ambiguous. This CDR3 contains 14 residues. Germline loops: CDR1 SGHVS, CDR2 FQNEAQ. Trimming took 5 bases from V and 7 from J, leaving 15 bases between them. Here the CDR3 reads CASSLEKSRNEQFF. The CDR3 coding sequence is TGTGCCAGCAGCCTGGAAAAGTCGAGGAATGAGCAGTTCTTC. The full variable domain, its missing parts supplied by reference TRBV7-8 and TRBJ2-1, is GAGVSQSPRYKVAKRGQDVALRCDPISGHVSLFWYQQALGQGPEFLTYFQNEAQLDKSGLPSDRFFAERPEGSVSTLKIQRTQQEDSAVYLCASSLEKSRNEQFFGPGTRLTVL.

The chain recombines TRBV10-1 with TRBJ2-5; a weak D match, TRBD1 (5 bases). The CDR3 spans 15 residues. The V end lost 3 bases, the J end lost 1 base, and 12 bases lay between the germline ends. In germline, CDR1 is WNHNN, CDR2 SYGVQD (reference sequence). CDR3 sequence: CASSDRDRPQETQYF. The CDR3 region has the DNA TGCGCCAGCAGTGACAGGGATCGTCCCCAAGAGACCCAGTACTTC.

This clone was seen more than once but under ten times. The chain links TRBV11-2 to TRBJ2-7, with TRBD1 matching 7 bases. The V gene's germline CDR1 is SGHAT and CDR2 FQNNGV. The CDR3 covers 14 residues. V lost 4 bases and J lost 2; bases outside the gene matches: 5. The chain's CDR3 is CASSYSTGAYEQYF. The CDR3 bases are TGTGCCAGCAGCTATTCTACAGGGGCCTACGAGCAGTACTTC.

This clone appeared a single time. The rearrangement links TRBV4-1 to TRBJ2-3; 10 bases map to TRBD2. Per the germline V gene, CDR1 is MGHRA and CDR2 is YSYEKL. The CDR3 consists of 18 residues. With 3 bases clipped from V and 3 bases from J, the junction kept 12 bases outside the gene matches. Written as DNA, the CDR3 is TGCGCCAGCAGCCATCCGGCCGGGACTAGCGTAGGGACAGATACGCAGTATTTT. It translates to CASSHPAGTSVGTDTQYF.

This clone was seen only a few times. V and J are TRBV2 and TRBJ1-2; D gene unclear. This CDR3 contains 13 residues. Trimming removed 2 bases at V and 4 bases at J, with 8 bases between. The V gene's germline CDR1 is SNHLY and CDR2 FYNNEI. The CDR3 loop reads CASSERPGYGYTF. For the CDR3, the DNA is TGTGCCAGCAGTGAACGGCCGGGCTATGGCTACACCTTC. The full variable domain, in which reference TRBV2 and TRBJ1-2 provide the parts outside the CDR3, is EPEVTQTPSHQVTQMGQEVILRCVPISNHLYFYWYRQILGQKVEFLVSFYNNEISEKSEIFDDQFSVERPDGSNFTLKIRSTKLEDSAMYFCASSERPGYGYTFGSGTRLTVV.

This clone was observed at least ten times. The chain employs TRBV6-1 and TRBJ2-7; TRBD2 is a possible D gene (6 bases). The CDR3 runs 14 residues. V lost 11 bases and J lost 2, with 19 bases in between. Per the germline V gene, CDR1 is MNHNS and CDR2 is SASEGT. The CDR3 region is CASSSEDGTYEQYF. CDR3 nucleotide sequence: TGTGCCTCATCTAGCGAGGATGGGACCTACGAGCAGTACTTC.

The chain is built from TRBV7-6 and TRBJ2-7; 9 bases agree with TRBD2. Unmatched junction bases numbered 15, after V lost 1 base and J lost 5 bases. Germline V CDR1 and CDR2: SGHVS, FNYEAQ. The CDR3 has 18 residues. The CDR3 region is CASSLVGSGGSSKDEQYF. CDR3 sequence (DNA): TGTGCCAGCAGCTTAGTGGGTAGCGGGGGCTCCTCTAAGGACGAGCAGTACTTC.

This clone came up a few times. CDR3 coding DNA: TGTGCCAGCAGCCTAAGGAGGAACACTGAAGCTTTCTTT. Translation: CASSLRRNTEAFF. The chain uses TRBV9 and TRBJ1-1, with D unresolved. V was cut by 4 bases and J by 1 base, with 8 bases left in between. Germline CDR1 and CDR2: SGDLS and YYNGEE. The CDR3 runs 13 residues.

This chain joins TRBV6-1 and TRBJ1-1; 9 bases fit TRBD1. The CDR3 totals 16 residues. Germline CDR1 is MNHNS and CDR2 is SASEGT. J was trimmed by 2 bases and V by 4 bases; bases with no gene match: 8. The CDR3 bases are TGTGCCAGCAGTGGGGACAGGGTTTGGGAAAACACTGAAGCTTTCTTT. As protein: CASSGDRVWENTEAFF.

CDR3 bases: TGTGCCAGCTCACTCGGACAGGGGTGGGTTGAAAAACTGTTTTTT. Amino acid sequence: CASSLGQGWVEKLFF. The V gene is TRBV18, the J gene TRBJ1-4; the match to TRBD1 covers 9 bases. Germline loops: CDR1 KGHSH, CDR2 LQKENI. V was pared by 4 bases and J by 7 bases, with 7 bases of the junction left unmatched. This CDR3 region has 15 residues.

The chain recombines TRBV6-6 with TRBJ2-5, with D perhaps TRBD2 (6 bases). CDR1 and CDR2 from the germline V gene are MNHNY and SVGAGI (reference sequence). With 2 bases removed from V and 10 bases from J, the gap between germline ends came to 17 bases. The CDR3 contains 14 residues. The CDR3: CASSYTTNSAGQYF. CDR3 bases: TGTGCCAGCAGTTACACTACTAACTCAGCGGGCCAGTACTTC.

The rearrangement links TRBV7-9 to TRBJ2-5; the D gene is possibly TRBD1 (6 bases). Germline V lookup: CDR1 SEHNR, CDR2 FQNEAQ (reference sequence). This CDR3 is 15 amino acids long. Trimming took off 3 bases at V and 0 bases at J, with 11 bases between the two ends. In DNA, the CDR3 is TGTGCCAGCAGCTTCCGGGACAAGCACCAAGAGACCCAGTACTTC. It specifies CASSFRDKHQETQYF.